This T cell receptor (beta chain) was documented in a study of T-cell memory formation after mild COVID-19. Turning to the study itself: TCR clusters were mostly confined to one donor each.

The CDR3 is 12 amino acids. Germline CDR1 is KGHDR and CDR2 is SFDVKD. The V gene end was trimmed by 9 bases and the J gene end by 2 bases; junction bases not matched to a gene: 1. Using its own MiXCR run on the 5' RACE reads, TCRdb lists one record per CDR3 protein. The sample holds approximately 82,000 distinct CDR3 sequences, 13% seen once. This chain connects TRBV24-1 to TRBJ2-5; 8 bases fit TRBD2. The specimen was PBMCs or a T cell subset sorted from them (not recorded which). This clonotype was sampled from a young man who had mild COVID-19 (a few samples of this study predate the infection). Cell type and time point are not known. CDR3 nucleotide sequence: TGTGCCACCCAGCGGGGGCAAGAGACCCAGTACTTC. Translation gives CATQRGQETQYF.